This TCR beta chain was captured by sequencing in a study of OX40 agonist ivuxolimab in advanced cancers. Study-level background: Three patients got partial responses; one had hepatocellular carcinoma and two had cutaneous melanoma. Study-level findings and limits: It was also the case that some nonresponders had low normalized T-cell clonal expansion.

About this clone itself: Its antigen is unidentified.

V dropped 0 bases and J dropped 4 bases, with 11 bases sitting between them. This CDR3 is 15 amino acids long. CDR1 is SGDLS, CDR2 YYNGEE, per germline. Using immunoSEQ multiplex PCR, the repertoire was profiled, and TCRdb retains in-frame clones only, with some absent. The sample carries about 22,000 clones, 77% recorded once. The chain links TRBV9 to TRBJ2-1; tentatively, D is TRBD2 (6 bases). Source: CD4+ or CD8+ T cells sorted from blood, taken in a trial of the OX40 agonist ivuxolimab. The clonotype comes from an adult with an advanced solid tumor such as melanoma, head and neck, liver or kidney cancer. CDR3 sequence reads: CASSVVERAYNEQFF. DNA for the CDR3: TGTGCCAGCAGCGTAGTGGAGCGGGCTTACAATGAGCAGTTCTTC.